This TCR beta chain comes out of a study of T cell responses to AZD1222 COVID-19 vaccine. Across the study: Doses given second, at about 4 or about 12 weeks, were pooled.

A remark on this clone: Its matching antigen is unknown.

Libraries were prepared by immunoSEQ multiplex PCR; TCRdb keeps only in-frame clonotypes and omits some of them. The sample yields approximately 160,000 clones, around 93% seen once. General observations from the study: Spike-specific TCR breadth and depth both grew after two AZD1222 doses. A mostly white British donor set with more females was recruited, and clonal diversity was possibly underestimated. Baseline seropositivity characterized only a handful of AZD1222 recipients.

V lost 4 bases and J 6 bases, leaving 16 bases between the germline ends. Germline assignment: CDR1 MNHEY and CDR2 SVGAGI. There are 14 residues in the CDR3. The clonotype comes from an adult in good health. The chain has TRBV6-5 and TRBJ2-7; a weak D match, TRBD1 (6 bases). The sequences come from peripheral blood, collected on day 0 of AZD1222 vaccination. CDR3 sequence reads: CASSFPGTRFEQYF. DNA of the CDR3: TGTGCCAGCAGTTTTCCCGGGACACGGTTCGAGCAGTACTTC.